This entry describes one TCR beta chain. Its antigen is unknown. V lost 2 bases and J 0 bases, leaving 5 bases between the germline ends. The CDR3 loop spans 13 amino acids. Germline CDR1 reads GTSNPN; CDR2 reads SVGIG (reference sequence). Molecular barcoding with unique molecular identifiers was used for the TCRbeta library. Each CDR3 protein is one row after TCRdb ran MiXCR on the PCR reads. Here the sample spans 900,000 or so distinct CDR3 sequences, about 16% being singletons. This sample was included in a study of T-cell reconstitution after alpha-beta-depleted transplantation in children. Study-level points and caveats: For some patients, TCRbeta diversity was high at day 60 because of recipient T cells and thymic progenitors that survived. Once a year had passed after transplant, T-cell counts and diversity came mostly from newly produced T cells. Reportedly, roughly two months post-transplant, alpha-beta T cells arose from several hundred expanded graft clones.

The chain uses TRBV30 and TRBJ1-5; D not certain. The starting material was PBMCs, mostly from graft donor cells, obtained 360 days after TCRalphabeta/CD19-depleted stem cell transplant. The TCR originated in a male patient younger than 18 who had a stem cell transplant for acute lymphoblastic leukemia, so the T cells may come from the graft donor. The CDR3 region is CAWSLDSNQPQHF. Written as DNA, the CDR3 is TGTGCCTGGAGTCTGGATAGCAATCAGCCCCAGCATTTT.